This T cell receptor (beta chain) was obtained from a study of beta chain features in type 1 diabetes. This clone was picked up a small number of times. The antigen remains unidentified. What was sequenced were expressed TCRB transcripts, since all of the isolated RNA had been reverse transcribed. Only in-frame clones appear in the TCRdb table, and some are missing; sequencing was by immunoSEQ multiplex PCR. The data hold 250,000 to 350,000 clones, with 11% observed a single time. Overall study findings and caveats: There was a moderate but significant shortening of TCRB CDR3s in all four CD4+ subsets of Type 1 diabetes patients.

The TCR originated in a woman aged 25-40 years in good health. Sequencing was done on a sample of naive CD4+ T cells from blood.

The CDR3 protein is CASSKQGRNGYTF. The CDR3 nucleotides are TGTGCCAGCAGTAAACAGGGGAGGAATGGCTACACCTTC. The genes are TRBV25-1 and TRBJ1-2, with 7 nucleotides matching TRBD1. Per the germline V gene, CDR1 is MGHDK and CDR2 is SYGVNS. CDR3 length equals 13 residues. V shed 5 bases and J 6 bases; nucleotides not matched to a gene: 6.